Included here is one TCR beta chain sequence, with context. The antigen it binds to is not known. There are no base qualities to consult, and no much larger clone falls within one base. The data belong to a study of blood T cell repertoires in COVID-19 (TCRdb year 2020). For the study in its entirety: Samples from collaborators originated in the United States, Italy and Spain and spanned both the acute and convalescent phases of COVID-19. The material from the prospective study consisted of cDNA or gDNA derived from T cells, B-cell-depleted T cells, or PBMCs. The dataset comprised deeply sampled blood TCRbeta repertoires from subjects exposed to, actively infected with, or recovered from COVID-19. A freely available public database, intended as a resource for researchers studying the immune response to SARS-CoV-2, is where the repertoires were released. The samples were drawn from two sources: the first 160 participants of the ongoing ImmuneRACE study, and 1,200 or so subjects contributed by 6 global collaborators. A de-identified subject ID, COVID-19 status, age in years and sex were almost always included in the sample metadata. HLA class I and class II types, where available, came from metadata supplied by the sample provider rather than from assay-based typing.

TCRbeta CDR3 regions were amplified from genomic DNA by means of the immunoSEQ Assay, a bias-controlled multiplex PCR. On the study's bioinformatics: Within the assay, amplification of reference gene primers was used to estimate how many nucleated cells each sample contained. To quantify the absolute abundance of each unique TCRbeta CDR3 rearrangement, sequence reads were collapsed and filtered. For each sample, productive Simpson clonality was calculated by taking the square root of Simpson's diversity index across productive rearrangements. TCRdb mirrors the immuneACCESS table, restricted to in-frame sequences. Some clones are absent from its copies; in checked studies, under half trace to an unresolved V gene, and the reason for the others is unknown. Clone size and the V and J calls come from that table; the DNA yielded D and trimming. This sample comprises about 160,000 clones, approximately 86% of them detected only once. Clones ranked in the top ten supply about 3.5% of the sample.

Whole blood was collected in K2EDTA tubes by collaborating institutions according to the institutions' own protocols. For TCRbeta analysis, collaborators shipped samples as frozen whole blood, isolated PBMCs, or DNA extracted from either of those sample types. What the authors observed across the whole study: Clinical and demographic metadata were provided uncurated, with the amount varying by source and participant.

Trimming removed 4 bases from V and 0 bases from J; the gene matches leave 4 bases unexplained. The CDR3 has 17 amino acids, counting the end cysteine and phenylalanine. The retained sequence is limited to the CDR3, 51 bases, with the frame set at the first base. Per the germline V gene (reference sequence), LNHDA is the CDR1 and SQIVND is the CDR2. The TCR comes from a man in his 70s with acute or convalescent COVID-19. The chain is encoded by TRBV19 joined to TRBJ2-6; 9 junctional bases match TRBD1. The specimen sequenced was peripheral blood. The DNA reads TGTGCCAGTAGTAGGGACAGGGACCTCTCTGGGGCCAACGTCCTGACTTTC. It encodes CASSRDRDLSGANVLTF.